This entry lists 2 T cell receptor beta chains sequenced from one sample in a study of T cells in Graves' hyperthyroidism and ophthalmopathy. The source material, RNA transcripts, was used to amplify TCR beta CDR3 regions. First-round RT-PCR of the TCR CDR3 relied on the HTBI primer set. TCRdb recomputed calls from the multiplex PCR reads with MiXCR, one row per CDR3 protein. Of about 700,000 distinct CDR3 sequences listed, around 15% were seen once; the top ten hold approximately 10%. Specimen: blood. These receptor sequences come from a woman aged 18-30 years with Graves' hyperthyroidism.

This clonotype was observed many times. The genes are TRBV6-5 and TRBJ2-2, with 7 nucleotides matching TRBD2. V shed 1 base, J shed 6 bases, and the junction held 5 bases outside the gene matches. Germline V gives CDR1 MNHEY, CDR2 SVGAGI. CDR3 length: 15 amino acids. As DNA, the CDR3 is TGTGCCAGCAGTTACTGGGAGGGAAAGTCCGGGGAGCTGTTTTTT. The encoded protein is CASSYWEGKSGELFF.

In its sample, this clonotype was seen many times. CDR3 protein: CASSQDHLAGVGTDTQYF. DNA of the CDR3: TGCGCCAGCAGCCAAGACCACTTAGCGGGAGTCGGGACAGATACGCAGTATTTT. The gene calls are TRBV4-1 and TRBJ2-3; the match to TRBD2 covers 9 bases. Germline loops: CDR1 MGHRA, CDR2 YSYEKL. This CDR3 contains 18 residues. The trim removed 0 bases at V and 3 bases at J, leaving 10 bases unmatched.